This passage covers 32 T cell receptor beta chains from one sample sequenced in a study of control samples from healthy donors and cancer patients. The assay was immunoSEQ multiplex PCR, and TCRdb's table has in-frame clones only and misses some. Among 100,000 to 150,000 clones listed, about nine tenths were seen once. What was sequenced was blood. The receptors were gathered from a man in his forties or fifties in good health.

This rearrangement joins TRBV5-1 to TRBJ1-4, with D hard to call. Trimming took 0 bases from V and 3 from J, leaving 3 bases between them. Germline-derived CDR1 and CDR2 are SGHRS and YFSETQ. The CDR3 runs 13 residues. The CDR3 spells CASSLVSNEKLFF. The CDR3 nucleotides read TGCGCCAGCAGCTTGGTGTCTAATGAAAAACTGTTTTTT. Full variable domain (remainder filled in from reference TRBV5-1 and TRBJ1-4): KAGVTQTPRYLIKTRGQQVTLSCSPISGHRSVSWYQQTPGQGLQFLFEYFSETQRNKGNFPGRFSGRQFSNSRSEMNVSTLELGDSALYLCASSLVSNEKLFFGSGTQLSVL.

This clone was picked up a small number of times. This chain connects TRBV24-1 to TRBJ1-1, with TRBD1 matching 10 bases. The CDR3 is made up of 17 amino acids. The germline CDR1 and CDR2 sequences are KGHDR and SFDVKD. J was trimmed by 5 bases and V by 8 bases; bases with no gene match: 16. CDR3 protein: CATTTLRQGAEETEAFF. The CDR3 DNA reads TGTGCCACCACCACTTTGCGACAGGGGGCTGAGGAGACTGAAGCTTTCTTT.

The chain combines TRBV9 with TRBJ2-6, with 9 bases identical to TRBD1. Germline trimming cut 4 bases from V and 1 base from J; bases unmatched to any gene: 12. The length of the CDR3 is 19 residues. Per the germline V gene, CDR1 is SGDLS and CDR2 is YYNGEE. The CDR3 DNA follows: TGTGCCAGCAGCCCCTCGAGACAGGGGGGAGGGTCTGGGGCCAACGTCCTGACTTTC. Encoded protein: CASSPSRQGGGSGANVLTF.

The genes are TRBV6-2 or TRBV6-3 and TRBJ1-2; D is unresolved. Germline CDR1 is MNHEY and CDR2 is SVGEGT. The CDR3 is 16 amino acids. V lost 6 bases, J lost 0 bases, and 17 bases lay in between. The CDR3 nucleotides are TGTGCCAGCAGCCCTTCCCTCGCACACTCTAACTATGGCTACACCTTC. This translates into CASSPSLAHSNYGYTF.

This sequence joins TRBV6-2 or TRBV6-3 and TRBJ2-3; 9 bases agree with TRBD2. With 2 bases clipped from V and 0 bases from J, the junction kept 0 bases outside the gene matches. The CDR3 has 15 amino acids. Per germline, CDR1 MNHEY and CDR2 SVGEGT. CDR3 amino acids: CASSYLAGSTDTQYF. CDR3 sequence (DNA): TGTGCCAGCAGTTACCTAGCGGGGAGCACAGATACGCAGTATTTT.

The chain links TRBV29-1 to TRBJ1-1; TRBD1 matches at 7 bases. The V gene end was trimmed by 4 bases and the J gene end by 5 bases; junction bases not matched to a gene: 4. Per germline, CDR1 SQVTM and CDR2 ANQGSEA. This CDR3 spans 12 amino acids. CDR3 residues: CSVGNRGTEAFF. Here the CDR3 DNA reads TGCAGCGTTGGGAACAGGGGTACTGAAGCTTTCTTT.

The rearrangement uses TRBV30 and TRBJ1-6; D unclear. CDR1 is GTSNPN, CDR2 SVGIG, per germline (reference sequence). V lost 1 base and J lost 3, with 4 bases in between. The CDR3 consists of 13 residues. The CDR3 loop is CAWSGGYNSPLHF. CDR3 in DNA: TGTGCCTGGAGTGGGGGCTATAATTCACCCCTCCACTTT.

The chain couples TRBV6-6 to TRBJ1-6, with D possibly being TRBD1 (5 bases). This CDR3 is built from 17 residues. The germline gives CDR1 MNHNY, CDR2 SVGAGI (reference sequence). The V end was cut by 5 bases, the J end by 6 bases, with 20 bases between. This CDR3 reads CASSLRGGDEGNSPLHF. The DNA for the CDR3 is TGTGCCAGCAGTCTCCGGGGGGGGGATGAGGGTAATTCACCCCTCCACTTT.

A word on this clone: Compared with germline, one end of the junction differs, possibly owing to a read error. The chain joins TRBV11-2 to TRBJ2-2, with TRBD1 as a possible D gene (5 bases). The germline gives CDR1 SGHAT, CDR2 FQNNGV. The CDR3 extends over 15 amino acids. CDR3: CASSLPAGNAGELFF. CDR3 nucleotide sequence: TGTGCCAGCAGCTTACCGGCAGGGAACGCCGGGGAGCTGTTTTTT.

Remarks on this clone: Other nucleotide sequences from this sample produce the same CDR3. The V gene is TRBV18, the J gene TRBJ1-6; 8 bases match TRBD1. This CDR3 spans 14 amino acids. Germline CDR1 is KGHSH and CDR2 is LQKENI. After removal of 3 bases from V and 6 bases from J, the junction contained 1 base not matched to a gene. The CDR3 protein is CASSPDRGNSPLHF. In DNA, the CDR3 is TGTGCCAGCTCACCCGACAGGGGTAATTCACCCCTCCACTTT.

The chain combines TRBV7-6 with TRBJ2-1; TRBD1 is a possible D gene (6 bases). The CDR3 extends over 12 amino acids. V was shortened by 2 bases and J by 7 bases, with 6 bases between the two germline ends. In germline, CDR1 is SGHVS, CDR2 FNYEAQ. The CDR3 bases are TGTGCCAGCAGCTTACAGGGGAATGAGCAGTTCTTC. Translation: CASSLQGNEQFF.

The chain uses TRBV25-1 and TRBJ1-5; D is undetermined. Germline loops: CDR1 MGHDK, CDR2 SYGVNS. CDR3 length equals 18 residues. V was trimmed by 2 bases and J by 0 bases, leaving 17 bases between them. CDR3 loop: CASSEATTTPYSNQPQHF. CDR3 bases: TGTGCCAGCAGTGAAGCAACGACTACCCCGTATAGCAATCAGCCCCAGCATTTT.

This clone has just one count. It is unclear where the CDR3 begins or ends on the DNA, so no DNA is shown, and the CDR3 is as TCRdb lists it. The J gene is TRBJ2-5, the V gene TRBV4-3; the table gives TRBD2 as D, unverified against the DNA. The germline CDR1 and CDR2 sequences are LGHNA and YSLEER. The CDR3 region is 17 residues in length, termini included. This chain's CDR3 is CASSQDIRVVAGGSMYF.

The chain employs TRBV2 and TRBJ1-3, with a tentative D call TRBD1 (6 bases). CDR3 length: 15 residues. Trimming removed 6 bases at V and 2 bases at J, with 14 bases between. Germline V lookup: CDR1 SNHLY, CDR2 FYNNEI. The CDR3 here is CASRSQGNAGNTIYF. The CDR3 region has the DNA TGTGCCAGCAGGTCTCAGGGGAACGCTGGAAACACCATATATTTT.

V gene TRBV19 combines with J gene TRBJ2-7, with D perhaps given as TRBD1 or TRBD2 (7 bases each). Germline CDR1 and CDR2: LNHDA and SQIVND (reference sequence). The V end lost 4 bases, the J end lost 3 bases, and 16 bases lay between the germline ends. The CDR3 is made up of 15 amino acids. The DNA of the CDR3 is TGTGCCAGTAGTACGTCGGGGGGACAGTACTACGAGCAGTACTTC. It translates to CASSTSGGQYYEQYF.

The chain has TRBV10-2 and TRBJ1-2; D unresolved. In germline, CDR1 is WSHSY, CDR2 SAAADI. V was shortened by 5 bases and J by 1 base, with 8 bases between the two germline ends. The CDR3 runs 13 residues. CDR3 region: CASSLTRNYGYTF. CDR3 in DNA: TGCGCCAGCAGTTTGACACGTAACTATGGCTACACCTTC.

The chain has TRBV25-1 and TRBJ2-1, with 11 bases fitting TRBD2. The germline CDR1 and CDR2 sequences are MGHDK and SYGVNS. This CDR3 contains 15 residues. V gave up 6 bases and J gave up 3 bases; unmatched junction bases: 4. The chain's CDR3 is CASRSSGGFYNEQFF. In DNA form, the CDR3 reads TGTGCCAGCAGATCTAGCGGGGGGTTCTACAATGAGCAGTTCTTC.

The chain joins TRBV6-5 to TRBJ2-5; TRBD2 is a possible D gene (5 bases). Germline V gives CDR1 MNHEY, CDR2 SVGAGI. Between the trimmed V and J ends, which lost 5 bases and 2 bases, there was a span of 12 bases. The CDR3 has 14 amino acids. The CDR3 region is CASSRRRGQETQYF. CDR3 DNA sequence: TGTGCCAGCAGTAGAAGACGGGGACAAGAGACCCAGTACTTC.

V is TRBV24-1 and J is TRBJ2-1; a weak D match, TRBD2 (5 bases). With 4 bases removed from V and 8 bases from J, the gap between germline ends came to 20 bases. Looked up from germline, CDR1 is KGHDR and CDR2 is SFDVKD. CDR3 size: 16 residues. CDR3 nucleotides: TGTGCCACCAGTGACCCCGGGCGTCCCGAGGGCGATGAGCAGTTCTTC. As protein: CATSDPGRPEGDEQFF.

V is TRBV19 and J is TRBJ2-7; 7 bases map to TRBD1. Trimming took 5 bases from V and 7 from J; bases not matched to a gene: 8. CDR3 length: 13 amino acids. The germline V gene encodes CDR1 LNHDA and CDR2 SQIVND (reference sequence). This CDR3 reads CASSSRQGLEQYF. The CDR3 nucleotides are TGTGCCAGTAGTTCCCGACAGGGCCTGGAGCAGTACTTC.

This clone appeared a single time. The chain's CDR3 is CASRAPGGPGELFF. CDR3 nucleotide sequence: TGTGCCAGCAGGGCCCCGGGGGGACCCGGGGAGCTGTTTTTT. V usage is TRBV6-5 and J usage is TRBJ2-2; TRBD2 matches 7 bases. The CDR3 sequence is 14 residues long. Trimming at V came to 6 bases and at J to 6 bases, leaving 7 bases not matched to a gene. Per the germline V gene, CDR1 is MNHEY and CDR2 is SVGAGI.

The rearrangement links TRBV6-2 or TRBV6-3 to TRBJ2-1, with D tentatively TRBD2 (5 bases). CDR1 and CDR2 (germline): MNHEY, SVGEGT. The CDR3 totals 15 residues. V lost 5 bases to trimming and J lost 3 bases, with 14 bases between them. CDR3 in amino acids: CASSKKAVLYNEQFF. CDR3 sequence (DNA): TGTGCCAGCAGTAAGAAAGCGGTACTCTACAATGAGCAGTTCTTC.

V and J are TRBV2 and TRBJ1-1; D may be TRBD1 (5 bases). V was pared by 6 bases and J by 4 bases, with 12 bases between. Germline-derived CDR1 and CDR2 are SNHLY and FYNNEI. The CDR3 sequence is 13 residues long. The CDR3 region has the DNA TGTGCCAGCAGAGCAGGGCTGACCACTGAAGCTTTCTTT. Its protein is CASRAGLTTEAFF.

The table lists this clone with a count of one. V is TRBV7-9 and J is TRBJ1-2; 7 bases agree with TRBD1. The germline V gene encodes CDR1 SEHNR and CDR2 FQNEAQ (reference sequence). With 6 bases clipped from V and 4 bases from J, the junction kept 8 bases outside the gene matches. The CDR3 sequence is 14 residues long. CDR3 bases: TGTGCCAGCAGTTCCGGGACAGCTTTCTATGGCTACACCTTC. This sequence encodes CASSSGTAFYGYTF.

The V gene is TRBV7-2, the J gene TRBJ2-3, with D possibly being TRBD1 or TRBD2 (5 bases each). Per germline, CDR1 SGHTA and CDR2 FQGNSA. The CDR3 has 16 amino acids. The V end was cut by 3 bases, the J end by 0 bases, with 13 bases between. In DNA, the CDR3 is TGTGCCAGCAGCTTCTCTAATGGGGGAAGCACAGATACGCAGTATTTT. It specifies CASSFSNGGSTDTQYF.

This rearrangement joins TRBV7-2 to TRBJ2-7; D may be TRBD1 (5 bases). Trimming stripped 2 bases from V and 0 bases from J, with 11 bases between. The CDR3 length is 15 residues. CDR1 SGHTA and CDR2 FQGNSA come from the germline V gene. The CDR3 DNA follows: TGTGCCAGCAGCTTAAATACAGGTAGCTCCTACGAGCAGTACTTC. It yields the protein CASSLNTGSSYEQYF.

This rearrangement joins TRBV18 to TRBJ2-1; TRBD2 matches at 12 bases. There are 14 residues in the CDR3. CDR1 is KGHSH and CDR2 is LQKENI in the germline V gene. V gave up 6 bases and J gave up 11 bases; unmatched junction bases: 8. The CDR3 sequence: CASSPPGLAGKQFF. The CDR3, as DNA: TGTGCCAGCTCCCCCCCTGGACTAGCGGGGAAGCAGTTCTTC.

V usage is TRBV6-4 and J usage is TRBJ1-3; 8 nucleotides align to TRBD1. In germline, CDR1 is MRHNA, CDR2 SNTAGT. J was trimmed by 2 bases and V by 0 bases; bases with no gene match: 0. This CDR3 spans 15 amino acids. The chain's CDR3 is CASSDSQGAGNTIYF. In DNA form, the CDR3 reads TGTGCCAGCAGTGACTCACAGGGGGCTGGAAACACCATATATTTT.

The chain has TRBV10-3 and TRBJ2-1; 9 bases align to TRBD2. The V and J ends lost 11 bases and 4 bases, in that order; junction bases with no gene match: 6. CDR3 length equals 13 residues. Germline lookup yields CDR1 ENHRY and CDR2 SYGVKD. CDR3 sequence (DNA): TGTGCCGGAGCGGGGGGCACGTACAATGAGCAGTTCTTC. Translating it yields CAGAGGTYNEQFF.

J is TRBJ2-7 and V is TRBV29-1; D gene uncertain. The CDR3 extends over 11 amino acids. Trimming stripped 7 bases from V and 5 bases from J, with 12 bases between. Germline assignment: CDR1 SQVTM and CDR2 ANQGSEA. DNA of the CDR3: TGCAGCGCCGGTCGTTCCCACGAGCAGTACTTC. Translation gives CSAGRSHEQYF.

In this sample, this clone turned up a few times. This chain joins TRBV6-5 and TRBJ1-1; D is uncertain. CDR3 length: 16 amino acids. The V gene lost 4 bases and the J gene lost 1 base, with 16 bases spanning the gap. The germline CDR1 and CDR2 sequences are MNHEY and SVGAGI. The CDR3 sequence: CASSSPRRGSNTEAFF. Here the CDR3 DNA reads TGTGCCAGCAGTTCCCCTCGACGTGGGTCGAACACTGAAGCTTTCTTT.

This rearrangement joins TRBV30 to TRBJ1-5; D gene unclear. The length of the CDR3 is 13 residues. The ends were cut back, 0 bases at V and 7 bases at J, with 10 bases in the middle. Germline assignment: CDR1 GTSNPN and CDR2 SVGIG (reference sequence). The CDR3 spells CAWSVISLQPQHF. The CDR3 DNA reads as TGTGCCTGGAGTGTAATCTCCCTCCAGCCCCAGCATTTT.